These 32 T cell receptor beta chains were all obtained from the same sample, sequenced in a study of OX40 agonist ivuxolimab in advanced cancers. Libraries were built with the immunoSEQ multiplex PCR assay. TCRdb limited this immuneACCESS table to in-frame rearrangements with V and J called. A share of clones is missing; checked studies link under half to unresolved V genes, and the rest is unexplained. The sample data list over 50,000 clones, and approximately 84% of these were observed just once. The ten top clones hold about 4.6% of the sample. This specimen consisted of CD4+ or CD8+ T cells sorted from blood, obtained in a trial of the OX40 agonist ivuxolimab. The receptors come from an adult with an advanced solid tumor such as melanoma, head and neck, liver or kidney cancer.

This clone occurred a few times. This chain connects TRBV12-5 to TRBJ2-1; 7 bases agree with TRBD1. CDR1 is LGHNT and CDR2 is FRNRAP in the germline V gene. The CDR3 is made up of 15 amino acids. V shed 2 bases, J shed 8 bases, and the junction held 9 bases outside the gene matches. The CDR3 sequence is CASGLSKGAGDEQFF. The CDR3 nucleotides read TGTGCTAGTGGTTTGTCCAAGGGGGCCGGTGATGAGCAGTTCTTC. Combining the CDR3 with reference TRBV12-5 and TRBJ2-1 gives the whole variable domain DARVTQTPRHKVTEMGQEVTMRCQPILGHNTVFWYRQTMMQGLELLAYFRNRAPLDDSGMPKDRFSAEMPDATLATLKIQPSEPRDSAVYFCASGLSKGAGDEQFFGPGTRLTVL.

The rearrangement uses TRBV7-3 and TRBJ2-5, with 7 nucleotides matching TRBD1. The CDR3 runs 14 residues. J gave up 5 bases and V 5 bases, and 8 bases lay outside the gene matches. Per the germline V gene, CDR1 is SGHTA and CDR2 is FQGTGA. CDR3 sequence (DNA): TGTGCCAGCAGCAACACAGGGGAGAAGGAGACCCAGTACTTC. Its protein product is CASSNTGEKETQYF. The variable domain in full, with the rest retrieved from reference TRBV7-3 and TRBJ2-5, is GAGVSQTPSNKVTEKGKYVELRCDPISGHTALYWYRQSLGQGPEFLIYFQGTGAADDSGLPNDRFFAVRPEGSVSTLKIQRTERGDSAVYLCASSNTGEKETQYFGPGTRLLVL.

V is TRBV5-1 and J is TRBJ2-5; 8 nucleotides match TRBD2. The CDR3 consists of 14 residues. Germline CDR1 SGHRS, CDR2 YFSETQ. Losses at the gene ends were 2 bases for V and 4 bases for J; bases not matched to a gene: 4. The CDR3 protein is CASSFSTSGETQYF. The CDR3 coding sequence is TGCGCCAGCAGCTTTTCTACTAGCGGAGAGACCCAGTACTTC.

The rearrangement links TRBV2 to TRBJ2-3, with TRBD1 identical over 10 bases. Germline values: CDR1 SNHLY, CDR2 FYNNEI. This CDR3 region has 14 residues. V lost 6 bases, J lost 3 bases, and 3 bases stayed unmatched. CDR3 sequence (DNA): TGTGCCAGCAGGGGACAGGGGTTGACAGATACGCAGTATTTT. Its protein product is CASRGQGLTDTQYF.

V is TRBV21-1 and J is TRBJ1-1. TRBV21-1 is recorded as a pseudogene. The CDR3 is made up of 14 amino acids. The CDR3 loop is CASRELLIRTEAFF. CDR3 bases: TGTGCCAGCAGGGAATTATTAATTCGCACTGAAGCTTTCTTT.

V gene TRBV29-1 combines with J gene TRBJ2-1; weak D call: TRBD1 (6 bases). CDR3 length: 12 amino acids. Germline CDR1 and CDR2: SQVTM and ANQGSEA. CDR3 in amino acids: CTAGPGAGEQFF. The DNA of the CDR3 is TGCACCGCGGGCCCAGGGGCCGGCGAGCAGTTCTTC.

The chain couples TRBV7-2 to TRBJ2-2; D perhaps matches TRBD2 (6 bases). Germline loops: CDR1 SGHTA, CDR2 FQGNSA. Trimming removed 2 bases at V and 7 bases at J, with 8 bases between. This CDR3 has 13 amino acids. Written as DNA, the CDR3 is TGTGCCAGCAGCTTATACGGGAGCGGGGAGCTGTTTTTT. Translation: CASSLYGSGELFF.

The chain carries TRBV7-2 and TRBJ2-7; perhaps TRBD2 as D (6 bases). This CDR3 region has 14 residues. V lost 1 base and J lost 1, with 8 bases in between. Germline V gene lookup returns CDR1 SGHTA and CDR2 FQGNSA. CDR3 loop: CASSLGLGSYEQYF. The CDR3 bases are TGTGCCAGCAGCTTAGGACTAGGTTCCTACGAGCAGTACTTC.

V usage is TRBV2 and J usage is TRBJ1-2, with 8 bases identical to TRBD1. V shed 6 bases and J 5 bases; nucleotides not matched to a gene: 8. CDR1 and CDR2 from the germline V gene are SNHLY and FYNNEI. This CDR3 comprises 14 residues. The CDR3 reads CASRRDRNNYGYTF. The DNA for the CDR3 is TGTGCCAGCAGGAGGGACAGGAACAATTATGGCTACACCTTC.

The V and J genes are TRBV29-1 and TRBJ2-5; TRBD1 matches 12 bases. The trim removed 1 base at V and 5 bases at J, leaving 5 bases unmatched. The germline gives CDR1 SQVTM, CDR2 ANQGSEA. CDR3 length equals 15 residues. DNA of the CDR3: TGCAGCGTTGAAGCAGGGACAGGGGGCGTGGAGACCCAGTACTTC. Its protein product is CSVEAGTGGVETQYF.

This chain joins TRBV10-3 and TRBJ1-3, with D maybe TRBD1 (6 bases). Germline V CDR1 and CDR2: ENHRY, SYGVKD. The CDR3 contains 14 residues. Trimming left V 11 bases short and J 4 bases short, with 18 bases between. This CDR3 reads CAETGTSDGNTIYF. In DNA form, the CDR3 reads TGTGCCGAAACAGGGACCTCGGACGGAAACACCATATATTTT.

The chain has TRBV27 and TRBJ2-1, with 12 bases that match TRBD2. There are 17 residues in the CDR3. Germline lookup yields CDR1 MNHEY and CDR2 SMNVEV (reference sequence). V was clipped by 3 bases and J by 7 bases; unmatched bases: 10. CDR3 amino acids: CASSFRVGLAGTNEQFF. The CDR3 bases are TGTGCCAGCAGTTTTAGGGTCGGACTAGCGGGAACTAATGAGCAGTTCTTC.

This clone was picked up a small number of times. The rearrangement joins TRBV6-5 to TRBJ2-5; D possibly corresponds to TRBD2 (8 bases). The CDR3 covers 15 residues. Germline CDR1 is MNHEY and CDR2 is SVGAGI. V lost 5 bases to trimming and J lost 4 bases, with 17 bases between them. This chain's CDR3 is CASSGQAGGGETQYF. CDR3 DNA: TGTGCCAGCAGTGGACAGGCGGGGGGAGGAGAGACCCAGTACTTC.

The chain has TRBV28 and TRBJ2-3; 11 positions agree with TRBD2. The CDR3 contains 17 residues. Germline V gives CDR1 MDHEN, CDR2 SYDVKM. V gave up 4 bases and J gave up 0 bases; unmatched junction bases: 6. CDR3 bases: TGTGCCAGCAGTTCCCCGACTAGCGGGAAAAGCACAGATACGCAGTATTTT. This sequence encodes CASSSPTSGKSTDTQYF.

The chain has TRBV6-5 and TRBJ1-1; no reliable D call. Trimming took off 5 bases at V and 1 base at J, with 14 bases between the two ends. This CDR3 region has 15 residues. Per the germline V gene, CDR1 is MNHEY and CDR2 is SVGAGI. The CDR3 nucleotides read TGTGCCAGCAGTCAAAGCCCTCCGACGAACACTGAAGCTTTCTTT. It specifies CASSQSPPTNTEAFF.

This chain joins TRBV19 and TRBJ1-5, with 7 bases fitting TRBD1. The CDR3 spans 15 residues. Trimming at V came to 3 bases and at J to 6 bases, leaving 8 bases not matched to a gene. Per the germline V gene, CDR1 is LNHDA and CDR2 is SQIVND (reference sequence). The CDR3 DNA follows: TGTGCCAGTAGTATCAGACAGGGAGAGTTTCAGCCCCAGCATTTT. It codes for CASSIRQGEFQPQHF.

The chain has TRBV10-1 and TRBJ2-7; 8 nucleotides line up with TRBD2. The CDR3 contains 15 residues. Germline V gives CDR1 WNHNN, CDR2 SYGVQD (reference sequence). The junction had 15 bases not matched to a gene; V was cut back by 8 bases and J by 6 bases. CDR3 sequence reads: CASSPSGREDSEQYF. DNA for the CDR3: TGCGCCAGCTCACCCAGCGGGAGAGAGGATTCCGAGCAGTACTTC.

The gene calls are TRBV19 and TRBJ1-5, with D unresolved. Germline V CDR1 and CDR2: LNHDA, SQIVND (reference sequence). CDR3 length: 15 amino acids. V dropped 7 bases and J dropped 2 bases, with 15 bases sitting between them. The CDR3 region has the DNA TGTGCCAGTAAGCGGGAACATGGGGGCAATCAGCCCCAGCATTTT. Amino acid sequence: CASKREHGGNQPQHF.

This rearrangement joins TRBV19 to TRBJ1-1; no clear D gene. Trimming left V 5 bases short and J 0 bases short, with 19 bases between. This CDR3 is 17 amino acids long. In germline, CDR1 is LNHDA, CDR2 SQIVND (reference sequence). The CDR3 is CASSPTGQLSVNTEAFF. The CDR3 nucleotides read TGTGCCAGTAGTCCTACGGGCCAGTTGAGTGTGAACACTGAAGCTTTCTTT.

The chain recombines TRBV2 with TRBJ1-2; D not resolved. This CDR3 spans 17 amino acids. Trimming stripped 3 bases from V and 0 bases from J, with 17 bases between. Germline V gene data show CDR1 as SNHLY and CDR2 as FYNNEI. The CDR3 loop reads CASSDALGSLTNYGYTF. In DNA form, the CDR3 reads TGTGCCAGCAGTGACGCGCTAGGCAGCCTAACTAACTATGGCTACACCTTC.

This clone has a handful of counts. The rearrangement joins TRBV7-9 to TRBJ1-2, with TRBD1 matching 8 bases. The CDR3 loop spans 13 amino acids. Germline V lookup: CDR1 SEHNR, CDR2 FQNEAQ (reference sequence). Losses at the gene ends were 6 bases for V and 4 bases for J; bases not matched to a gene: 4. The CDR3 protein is CASSPTGGYGYTF. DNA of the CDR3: TGTGCCAGCAGTCCAACAGGGGGCTATGGCTACACCTTC.

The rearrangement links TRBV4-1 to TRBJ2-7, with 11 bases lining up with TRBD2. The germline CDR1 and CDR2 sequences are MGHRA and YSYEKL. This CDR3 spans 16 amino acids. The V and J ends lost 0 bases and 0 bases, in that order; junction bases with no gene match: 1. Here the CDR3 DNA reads TGCGCCAGCAGCCAAGATGGGACTAGCGGCTCCTACGAGCAGTACTTC. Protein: CASSQDGTSGSYEQYF.

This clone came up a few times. Written as DNA, the CDR3 is TGTGCCAGCAGTGTAGAAGACAGGGTCCTGGGCGAGCAGTACTTC. Its protein product is CASSVEDRVLGEQYF. This rearrangement joins TRBV6-1 to TRBJ2-7; the match to TRBD1 covers 7 bases. Germline V gene lookup returns CDR1 MNHNS and CDR2 SASEGT. This CDR3 region has 15 residues. Trimming took 4 bases from V and 6 from J; bases not matched to a gene: 12.

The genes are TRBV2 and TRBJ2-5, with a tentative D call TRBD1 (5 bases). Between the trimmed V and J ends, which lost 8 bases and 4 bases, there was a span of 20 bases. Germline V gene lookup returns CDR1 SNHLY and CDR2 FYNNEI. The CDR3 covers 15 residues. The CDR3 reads CASVFGRANPETQYF. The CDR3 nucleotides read TGTGCCAGCGTGTTCGGCAGGGCCAACCCAGAGACCCAGTACTTC.

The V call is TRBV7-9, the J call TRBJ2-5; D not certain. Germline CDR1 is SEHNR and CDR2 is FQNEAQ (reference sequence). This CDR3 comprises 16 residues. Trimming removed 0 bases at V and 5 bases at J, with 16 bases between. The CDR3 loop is CASSLARLGLGETQYF. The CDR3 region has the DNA TGTGCCAGCAGCTTAGCTCGCTTAGGGCTGGGGGAGACCCAGTACTTC.

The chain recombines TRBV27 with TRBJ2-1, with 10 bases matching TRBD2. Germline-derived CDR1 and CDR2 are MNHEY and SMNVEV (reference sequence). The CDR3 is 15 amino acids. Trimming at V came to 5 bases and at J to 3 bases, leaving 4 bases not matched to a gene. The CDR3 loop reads CASSTRLAGYNEQFF. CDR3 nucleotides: TGTGCCAGCAGTACCCGACTAGCGGGCTACAATGAGCAGTTCTTC.

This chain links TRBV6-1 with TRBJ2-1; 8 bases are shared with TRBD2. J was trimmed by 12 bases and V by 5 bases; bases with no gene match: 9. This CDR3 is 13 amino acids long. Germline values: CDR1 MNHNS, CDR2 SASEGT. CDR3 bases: TGTGCCAGCAGTTCCCCGGGGGGGGTCTGGCAGTTCTTC. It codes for CASSSPGGVWQFF.

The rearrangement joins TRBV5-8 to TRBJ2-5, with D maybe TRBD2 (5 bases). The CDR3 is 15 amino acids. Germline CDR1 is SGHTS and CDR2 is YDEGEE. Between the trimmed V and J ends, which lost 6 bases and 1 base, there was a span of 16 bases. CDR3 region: CASNPGAAVQETQYF. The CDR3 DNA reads TGTGCCAGCAACCCCGGAGCGGCAGTCCAAGAGACCCAGTACTTC.

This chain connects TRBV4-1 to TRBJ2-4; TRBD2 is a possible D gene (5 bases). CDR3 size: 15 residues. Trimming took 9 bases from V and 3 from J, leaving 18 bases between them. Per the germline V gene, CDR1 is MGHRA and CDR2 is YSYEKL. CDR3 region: CASSEDHYNKNIQYF. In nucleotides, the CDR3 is TGCGCCAGTTCGGAGGACCACTACAACAAAAACATTCAGTACTTC.

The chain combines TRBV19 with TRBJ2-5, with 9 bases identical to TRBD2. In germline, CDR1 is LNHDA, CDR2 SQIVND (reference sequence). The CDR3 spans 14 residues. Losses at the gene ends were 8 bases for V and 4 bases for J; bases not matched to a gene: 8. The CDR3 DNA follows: TGTGCCAGTGGGAGAGCGGGAGGAGGAGAGACCCAGTACTTC. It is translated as CASGRAGGGETQYF.

CDR3 residues: CASSFSGRGGNEQFF. The CDR3 DNA follows: TGTGCCAGCAGCTTTAGCGGGAGGGGGGGCAATGAGCAGTTCTTC. This sequence joins TRBV7-2 and TRBJ2-1; 11 nucleotides line up with TRBD2. Germline lookup yields CDR1 SGHTA and CDR2 FQGNSA. The CDR3 covers 15 residues. Trimming took 3 bases from V and 6 from J; bases not matched to a gene: 4.

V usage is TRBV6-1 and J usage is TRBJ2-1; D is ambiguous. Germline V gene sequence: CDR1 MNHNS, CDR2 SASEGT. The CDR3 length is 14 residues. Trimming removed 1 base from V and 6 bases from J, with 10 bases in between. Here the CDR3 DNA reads TGTGCCAGCAGTGAAGTCTACTCAGCCAATGAGCAGTTCTTC. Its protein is CASSEVYSANEQFF.